This T cell receptor (beta chain) is from a study of graft-versus-host responses after intestinal transplantation. Study results and limitations: High graft-versus-host to host-versus-graft T cell clonal ratios marked allografts of patients with graft-donor macrochimerism.

With respect to this clone: What it binds is unknown.

Deletions cut 6 bases from V and 7 bases from J, with 10 bases between. Germline V gives CDR1 DFQATT, CDR2 SNEGSKA (reference sequence). The CDR3 extends over 10 amino acids. Method: immunoSEQ multiplex PCR; TCRdb's copy keeps in-frame clones and lacks some. Here the sample spans 95,000 to 130,000 clones, 90% being singletons. The specimen comprised unstimulated CD4+ T cells sorted from spleen or lymph node cells, sampled before intestinal transplant. The receptor comes from a human donor who received an intestinal transplant. V gene TRBV20-1 combines with J gene TRBJ2-7; weak D call: TRBD1 (6 bases). CDR3 region: CSAKRGEQYF. Written as DNA, the CDR3 is TGCAGTGCGAAGAGGGGGGAGCAGTACTTC.